This T cell receptor beta chain was captured by sequencing in a study of shared clonotypes between healthy human individuals. Between the trimmed V and J ends, which lost 6 bases and 0 bases, there was a span of 8 bases. The CDR3 is 14 residues long. Germline-derived CDR1 and CDR2 are SNHLY and FYNNEI. The method was immunoSEQ multiplex PCR; TCRdb's version includes in-frame clones alone and lacks a portion of them. The table has approximately 1.5 million clones, 95% to 99% seen once. The sequence was collected from a man aged 30 to 39 in good health. This sequence joins TRBV2 and TRBJ1-4; possibly TRBD1 for D (5 bases). Sample: naive CD4+ T cells sorted from blood. Indicated subset: CD45RA+ positively selected. Written as DNA, the CDR3 is TGTGCCAGCAGCCAGGGTGCAACTAATGAAAAACTGTTTTTT. It specifies CASSQGATNEKLFF.